This entry lists 29 T cell receptor beta chains sequenced from one sample in a study of T-cell reconstitution after alpha-beta-depleted transplantation in children. For TCRbeta, the library was prepared with unique molecular identifiers. TCRdb re-analysed the PCR reads in MiXCR, keeping a single row per CDR3 protein. The sample comprises roughly 490,000 distinct CDR3 sequences, over 9.5% of which are singletons, and roughly 15% rests with the top ten. The sample here was PBMCs, mostly from graft donor cells, taken 180 days after TCRalphabeta/CD19-depleted stem cell transplant. Receptor source: a female patient aged 2 to 10 who had a stem cell transplant for aplastic anemia, so the T cells may come from the graft donor.

This clonotype was detected many times. The CDR3 loop is CASSPNRGRTDTQYF. In nucleotides, the CDR3 is TGTGCCAGCAGTCCTAACAGGGGGCGCACAGATACGCAGTATTTT. V is TRBV28 and J is TRBJ2-3; 9 bases are a match to TRBD1. The CDR3 is 15 amino acids. Germline V gene sequence: CDR1 MDHEN, CDR2 SYDVKM. J lost 1 base, V lost 5 bases, and 4 bases had no gene match. The whole variable domain, remainder taken from reference TRBV28 and TRBJ2-3, is DVKVTQSSRYLVKRTGEKVFLECVQDMDHENMFWYRQDPGLGLRLIYFSYDVKMKEKGDIPEGYSVSREKKERFSLILESASTNQTSMYLCASSPNRGRTDTQYFGPGTRLTVL.

Ten or more counts support this clonotype. J is TRBJ2-4 and V is TRBV12-5; D might be TRBD1 (7 bases). Between the trimmed V and J ends, which lost 3 bases and 8 bases, there was a span of 11 bases. This CDR3 contains 13 residues. Germline CDR1 and CDR2: LGHNT and FRNRAP. The CDR3 DNA reads as TGTGCTAGTGGTTTTCAGGGGGGATACATTCAGTACTTC. Encoded protein: CASGFQGGYIQYF.

The V and J genes are TRBV29-1 and TRBJ1-5; D ambiguous. The germline V gene has CDR1 SQVTM and CDR2 ANQGSEA. V shed 4 bases and J shed 0 bases, with 4 bases lying between them. This CDR3 has 12 residues. CDR3 protein: CSVGPSNQPQHF. DNA of the CDR3: TGCAGCGTTGGGCCTAGCAATCAGCCCCAGCATTTT.

V usage is TRBV7-8 and J usage is TRBJ2-7, with D tentatively TRBD1 or TRBD2 (5 bases each). The CDR3 has 15 residues. The germline V gene encodes CDR1 SGHVS and CDR2 FQNEAQ. V lost 0 bases, J lost 2 bases, and 11 bases lay in between. The CDR3 loop reads CASSLAGVTAYEQYF. The CDR3 DNA reads TGTGCCAGCAGCTTAGCGGGGGTTACGGCCTACGAGCAGTACTTC.

This rearrangement joins TRBV2 to TRBJ2-7, with D possibly being TRBD1 or TRBD2 (5 bases each). Germline loops: CDR1 SNHLY, CDR2 FYNNEI. This CDR3 comprises 12 residues. The V end lost 7 bases, the J end lost 2 bases, and 9 bases lay between the germline ends. CDR3 coding DNA: TGTGCCAGCACACGGGGCCCCTACGAGCAGTACGTC. Translated: CASTRGPYEQYV.

This sequence joins TRBV6-5 and TRBJ2-3; 8 bases are shared with TRBD2. After removal of 7 bases from V and 2 bases from J, the junction contained 8 bases not matched to a gene. CDR3 size: 15 residues. Germline V gives CDR1 MNHEY, CDR2 SVGAGI. The CDR3 loop reads CASTVLAAYTDTQYF. Here the CDR3 DNA reads TGTGCCAGCACTGTACTAGCGGCGTACACAGATACGCAGTATTTT.

This clonotype was seen more than once but under ten times. The CDR3 coding sequence is TGCGCCAGCAGCCAGGAGACTAGTCGTTCCTACGAGCAGTACTTC. It codes for CASSQETSRSYEQYF. This chain joins TRBV4-3 and TRBJ2-7; D is perhaps TRBD2 (6 bases). In germline, CDR1 is LGHNA, CDR2 YSLEER. V lost 3 bases to trimming and J lost 1 base, with 13 bases between them. The CDR3 covers 15 residues.

This chain connects TRBV15 to TRBJ1-1; D is perhaps TRBD1 (5 bases). This CDR3 contains 12 residues. Germline V lookup: CDR1 LNHNV, CDR2 YYDKDF (reference sequence). With 6 bases removed from V and 7 bases from J, the gap between germline ends came to 12 bases. CDR3 amino acids: CATRGDALEAFF. The CDR3 DNA reads as TGTGCCACCAGAGGGGACGCTCTTGAAGCTTTCTTT.

This clonotype was recorded at least ten times. This chain joins TRBV9 and TRBJ1-1; D possibly corresponds to TRBD1 (6 bases). V dropped 0 bases and J dropped 4 bases, with 10 bases sitting between them. Germline CDR1 is SGDLS and CDR2 is YYNGEE. This CDR3 comprises 14 residues. The CDR3 region is CASSVVGGSTEAFF. As DNA, the CDR3 is TGTGCCAGCAGCGTAGTAGGGGGGAGCACTGAAGCTTTCTTT.

The rearrangement uses TRBV7-2 and TRBJ2-2; D unclear. The CDR3 runs to 16 residues. Trimming removed 5 bases at V and 3 bases at J, with 16 bases between. Germline V gives CDR1 SGHTA, CDR2 FQGNSA. Written as DNA, the CDR3 is TGTGCCAGCAGCCGCGGATTTGCACGAGACACCGGGGAGCTGTTTTTT. It is translated as CASSRGFARDTGELFF.

This clonotype was seen a few times. J is TRBJ2-2 and V is TRBV7-9; TRBD1 aligns across 12 bases. The CDR3 is made up of 17 amino acids. Germline assignment: CDR1 SEHNR and CDR2 FQNEAQ (reference sequence). After removal of 3 bases from V and 6 bases from J, the junction contained 8 bases not matched to a gene. Written as DNA, the CDR3 is TGTGCCAGCAGCTTTCTCCGGGACAGGGGGCGCCCCGGGGAGCTGTTTTTT. This encodes CASSFLRDRGRPGELFF.

This clonotype appeared many times. The V and J genes are TRBV7-9 and TRBJ2-1; no reliable D call. Germline CDR1 is SEHNR and CDR2 is FQNEAQ (reference sequence). The V gene lost 0 bases and the J gene lost 10 bases, with 7 bases spanning the gap. CDR3 length equals 12 residues. The CDR3 sequence is CASSLALGEQFF. In DNA, the CDR3 is TGTGCCAGCAGCTTAGCCCTGGGGGAGCAGTTCTTC. The variable domain in full, completed from reference TRBV7-9 and TRBJ2-1, reads DTGVSQNPRHKITKRGQNVTFRCDPISEHNRLYWYRQTLGQGPEFLTYFQNEAQLEKSRLLSDRFSAERPKGSFSTLEIQRTEQGDSAMYLCASSLALGEQFFGPGTRLTVL.

This clonotype has just a few counts. This CDR3 is CASSVSIVAYNEQFF. The CDR3, as DNA: TGTGCCAGCAGTGTATCCATCGTCGCCTACAATGAGCAGTTCTTC. V and J are TRBV6-4 and TRBJ2-1, with unresolved D. V shed 4 bases and J shed 2 bases, with 12 bases lying between them. The CDR3 totals 15 residues. Looked up from germline, CDR1 is MRHNA and CDR2 is SNTAGT.

This chain connects TRBV5-1 to TRBJ1-2; the D gene is possibly TRBD1 (5 bases). Germline loops: CDR1 SGHRS, CDR2 YFSETQ. V was trimmed by 1 base and J by 2 bases, leaving 12 bases between them. The CDR3 runs to 15 residues. CDR3 in amino acids: CASSLTKDNNYGYTF. CDR3 nucleotides: TGCGCCAGCAGCTTGACCAAGGACAACAACTATGGCTACACCTTC. Supplemented by reference TRBV5-1 and TRBJ1-2, the full variable domain reads KAGVTQTPRYLIKTRGQQVTLSCSPISGHRSVSWYQQTPGQGLQFLFEYFSETQRNKGNFPGRFSGRQFSNSRSEMNVSTLELGDSALYLCASSLTKDNNYGYTFGSGTRLTVV.

This clonotype was counted a few times. V usage is TRBV4-3 and J usage is TRBJ2-2, with 10 nucleotides matching TRBD2. CDR1 and CDR2 from the germline V gene are LGHNA and YSLEER. This CDR3 has 16 amino acids. V dropped 0 bases and J dropped 9; count of bases not matched to a gene: 7. CDR3 coding DNA: TGCGCCAGCAGCCAAGATCGACTAGCGGGCAATCGGGAGCTGTTTTTT. Its translation is CASSQDRLAGNRELFF.

This clonotype was observed a few times. This chain links TRBV3-1 with TRBJ2-7; D could derive from TRBD1 or TRBD2 (5 bases each). V dropped 3 bases and J dropped 4 bases, with 10 bases sitting between them. The CDR3 length is 13 residues. Germline CDR1 LGHDT, CDR2 YNNKEL (reference sequence). CDR3 sequence reads: CASSQGPGYEQYF. Here the CDR3 DNA reads TGTGCCAGCAGCCAGGGACCCGGGTACGAGCAGTACTTC.

The rearrangement uses TRBV5-5 and TRBJ2-1; 9 positions match TRBD2. Germline V lookup: CDR1 SGHKS, CDR2 YYEKEE (reference sequence). The CDR3 has 13 residues. V shed 1 base, J shed 10 bases, and the junction held 3 bases outside the gene matches. CDR3 residues: CASSLWREGEQFF. CDR3 sequence (DNA): TGTGCCAGCAGCTTGTGGCGGGAGGGCGAGCAGTTCTTC.

This chain connects TRBV11-2 to TRBJ2-1; possibly TRBD2 for D (6 bases). The CDR3 is 16 residues long. V lost 5 bases and J lost 0, with 14 bases in between. Looked up from germline, CDR1 is SGHAT and CDR2 is FQNNGV. The CDR3 loop reads CASSPMDYSSYNEQFF. The CDR3 coding sequence is TGTGCCAGCAGCCCTATGGACTACTCCTCCTACAATGAGCAGTTCTTC.

In its sample, this clonotype was seen many times. This CDR3 reads CASSSSGSSTDTQYF. The CDR3 DNA is TGTGCCAGCAGTTCTAGCGGGTCAAGTACGGATACGCAGTATTTT. The chain carries TRBV28 and TRBJ2-3; 8 positions match TRBD2. This CDR3 region has 15 residues. In germline, CDR1 is MDHEN, CDR2 SYDVKM. The ends lost 4 bases at V and 6 bases at J; junction bases unmatched: 9.

This clonotype was found many times. The rearrangement uses TRBV18 and TRBJ2-2, with no clear D. This CDR3 is 11 amino acids long. Germline V gene lookup returns CDR1 KGHSH and CDR2 LQKENI. V gave up 4 bases and J gave up 7 bases, with 4 bases separating them. Written as DNA, the CDR3 is TGTGCCAGCTCACATGGCGGGGAGCTGTTTTTT. Translation gives CASSHGGELFF.

This clonotype has more than one count but fewer than ten. The rearrangement joins TRBV4-1 to TRBJ2-2, with 13 bases that match TRBD2. V shed 1 base, J shed 4 bases, and the junction held 9 bases outside the gene matches. The CDR3 runs to 19 residues. CDR1 is MGHRA, CDR2 YSYEKL, per germline. Here the CDR3 reads CASSQGRLAGGSITGELFF. For the CDR3, the DNA is TGCGCCAGCAGCCAAGGCAGACTAGCGGGAGGCTCAATCACCGGGGAGCTGTTTTTT.

V is TRBV7-2 and J is TRBJ2-2, with 7 bases lining up with TRBD2. The V gene end was trimmed by 5 bases and the J gene end by 6 bases; junction bases not matched to a gene: 12. CDR3 length equals 16 residues. CDR1 is SGHTA and CDR2 is FQGNSA in the germline V gene. CDR3 protein: CASSPTRDYPAGELFF. CDR3 in DNA: TGTGCCAGCAGCCCGACTCGGGACTACCCCGCCGGGGAGCTGTTTTTT.

This clonotype occurred a few times. The rearrangement links TRBV24-1 to TRBJ1-5; D ambiguous. Trimming left V 4 bases short and J 1 base short, with 10 bases between. This CDR3 contains 15 residues. Germline V CDR1 and CDR2: KGHDR, SFDVKD. Here the CDR3 DNA reads TGTGCCACCAGTGACGCAAGACCGAGCAATCAGCCCCAGCATTTT. This encodes CATSDARPSNQPQHF.

The chain recombines TRBV28 with TRBJ2-1, with TRBD1 matching over 10 bases. The V gene end was trimmed by 5 bases and the J gene end by 5 bases; junction bases not matched to a gene: 6. This CDR3 is built from 15 residues. The germline V gene encodes CDR1 MDHEN and CDR2 SYDVKM. In DNA form, the CDR3 reads TGTGCCAGCAGTGTAGACAGGGGGCCTGACAATGAGCAGTTCTTC. Protein sequence: CASSVDRGPDNEQFF.

The chain employs TRBV6-2 or TRBV6-3 and TRBJ2-1; the D call may be TRBD1 or TRBD2 (5 bases each). The CDR3 has 14 amino acids. Germline CDR1 MNHEY, CDR2 SVGEGT. With 6 bases removed from V and 2 bases from J, the gap between germline ends came to 11 bases. The CDR3 nucleotides read TGTGCCAGCAGCCGGGGCAACGCCTACAATGAGCAGTTCTTC. Translated, it gives CASSRGNAYNEQFF.

In this sample, this clonotype turned up once. The junction departs from germline at one end; a sequencing error may be responsible. J is TRBJ2-1 and V is TRBV12-3 or TRBV12-4; 10 bases map to TRBD1. This CDR3 has 18 residues. This chain's CDR3 is CASCFFASRTGGRNEQFF. CDR3 nucleotide sequence: TGTGCCAGCTGTTTCTTTGCGAGCCGGACAGGGGGTCGCAATGAGCAGTTCTTC.

This clonotype was detected ten times or more. The chain combines TRBV20-1 with TRBJ2-2, with D unresolved. Germline V gene data show CDR1 as DFQATT and CDR2 as SNEGSKA (reference sequence). CDR3 length: 10 residues. V lost 6 bases and J lost 7, with 6 bases in between. CDR3 bases: TGCAGTGCGTACAGCGGGGAGCTGTTTTTT. As protein: CSAYSGELFF.

This clonotype showed up many times. This chain joins TRBV5-1 and TRBJ1-5; D gene unclear. Trimming removed 0 bases from V and 1 base from J, with 2 bases in between. Germline V gene data show CDR1 as SGHRS and CDR2 as YFSETQ. The CDR3 covers 13 residues. The CDR3 here is CASSLDSNQPQHF. CDR3 DNA sequence: TGCGCCAGCAGCTTGGACAGCAATCAGCCCCAGCATTTT.

This sequence joins TRBV4-3 and TRBJ1-6, with unresolved D. The CDR3 contains 16 residues. V lost 0 bases to trimming and J lost 4 bases, with 10 bases between them. CDR1 and CDR2 (germline): LGHNA, YSLEER. CDR3 coding DNA: TGCGCCAGCAGCCAAGATTTCACAGTTTATAATTCACCCCTCCACTTT. Residues: CASSQDFTVYNSPLHF.